The source of this T cell receptor (beta chain) is a study of cytomegalovirus exposure and HLA in healthy donors. Points on this clone: The antigen remains undetermined.

Study outcomes and limitations: Some highly shared sequence variants likely arose as a pipeline artifact.

PCR involved 60 Vbeta and 13 Jbeta primers. The protocol was immunoSEQ multiplex PCR, while the TCRdb copy is restricted to in-frame clones and leaves out a portion. The sample shows some 210,000 clones, 80% to 90% of them seen only once. The junction had 4 bases not matched to a gene; V was cut back by 3 bases and J by 2 bases. The CDR3 spans 15 residues. Looked up from germline, CDR1 is ENHRY and CDR2 is SYGVKD. Sequences were obtained from PBMCs. This sequence was found in a young man in good health and CMV-seronegative. The rearrangement uses TRBV10-3 and TRBJ2-7, with TRBD1 identical over 10 bases. The DNA for the CDR3 is TGTGCCATCAGTGACCGGGACAGGGGACCCTACGAGCAGTACTTC. This encodes CAISDRDRGPYEQYF.